The 16 T cell receptor beta chains below come from one sample, sequenced in a study of CD8 T cells in ankylosing spondylitis. Study-level points and caveats: A motif in TCR beta, a set of 8 or 9 highly homologous variants, appeared characteristic of ankylosing spondylitis blood.

These receptors' targets are unknown. TCRdb reprocessed the 5' RACE reads via MiXCR and lists one record per CDR3 protein. The table has about 750,000 distinct CDR3 sequences, under 20% seen once. Sequencing input: blood, either unsorted or a sorted T cell fraction (not recorded which). Receptors originate from a male donor with ankylosing spondylitis.

This clonotype has more than one count but fewer than ten. The rearrangement joins TRBV6-1 to TRBJ1-1; 9 bases agree with TRBD1. The CDR3 sequence is 15 residues long. CDR1 and CDR2 from the germline V gene are MNHNS and SASEGT. V gave up 6 bases and J gave up 5 bases; unmatched junction bases: 10. The CDR3 spells CASRRTQGAQTEAFF. The CDR3 DNA sequence: TGTGCCAGCAGGCGTACACAGGGGGCGCAAACTGAAGCTTTCTTT.

This clonotype was detected a few times. This chain joins TRBV12-3 or TRBV12-4 and TRBJ1-1; D possibly corresponds to TRBD1 (6 bases). Trimming left V 4 bases short and J 8 bases short, with 20 bases between. The CDR3 spans 15 residues. CDR3 region: CASSSASDSSSEAFF. CDR3 DNA: TGTGCCAGCAGTTCCGCTTCGGACAGCTCATCCGAAGCTTTCTTT.

In its sample, this clonotype was seen a few times. The rearrangement links TRBV19 to TRBJ2-5; 10 bases line up with TRBD2. CDR3 length: 17 amino acids. The V gene end was trimmed by 2 bases and the J gene end by 4 bases; junction bases not matched to a gene: 10. The V gene's germline CDR1 is LNHDA and CDR2 SQIVND (reference sequence). CDR3 in DNA: TGTGCCAGTAGTATAACCCTCTCAGCGGGAGGGCGAGAGACCCAGTACTTC. This gives the protein CASSITLSAGGRETQYF.

This clonotype appeared a few times. A read error may produce the germline difference seen at one junction end. The CDR3 DNA sequence: TGTGCCAGCAGTCCTGGGACAGGGGGCGAAGAAAGACTGTTTTTT. Translating gives CASSPGTGGEERLFF. V usage is TRBV12-3 or TRBV12-4 and J usage is TRBJ1-4, with 12 bases aligning to TRBD1. The CDR3 has 15 residues.

The chain has TRBV11-2 and TRBJ2-7, with 13 nucleotides matching TRBD2. This CDR3 comprises 16 residues. The V gene's germline CDR1 is SGHAT and CDR2 FQNNGV. The V gene end was trimmed by 4 bases and the J gene end by 3 bases; junction bases not matched to a gene: 6. CDR3 sequence: CASSSPGLAGLYEQYF. The CDR3 nucleotides are TGTGCCAGCAGCTCCCCGGGACTAGCGGGACTCTACGAGCAGTACTTC.

This clonotype has only a few counts. The chain couples TRBV20-1 to TRBJ1-6; weak D call: TRBD1 (5 bases). The germline V gene encodes CDR1 DFQATT and CDR2 SNEGSKA (reference sequence). The CDR3 consists of 16 residues. Trimming took off 2 bases at V and 0 bases at J, with 11 bases between the two ends. The CDR3 loop is CSARPGVSSYNSPLHF. The CDR3 region has the DNA TGCAGTGCTAGACCGGGGGTGAGCTCCTATAATTCACCCCTCCACTTT.

This clonotype was seen a few times. CDR3 coding DNA: TGTGCCACCAGTGATCGGGACAGGGGAATCTACGAGCAGTACTTC. It yields the protein CATSDRDRGIYEQYF. The V and J genes are TRBV24-1 and TRBJ2-7, with 10 bases aligning to TRBD1. Germline CDR1 is KGHDR and CDR2 is SFDVKD. CDR3 length equals 15 residues. V shed 3 bases, J shed 3 bases, and the junction held 4 bases outside the gene matches.

This clonotype has more than one count but fewer than ten. The rearrangement links TRBV12-3 or TRBV12-4 to TRBJ2-5; 11 nucleotides agree with TRBD2. The CDR3 sequence is 16 residues long. V lost 5 bases and J lost 5; bases outside the gene matches: 10. CDR3 sequence reads: CASSPYDSGGEETQYF. CDR3 nucleotides: TGTGCCAGCAGTCCCTATGATAGCGGGGGGGAGGAGACCCAGTACTTC.

The chain couples TRBV4-1 to TRBJ1-2, with D perhaps TRBD1 (6 bases). The V gene's germline CDR1 is MGHRA and CDR2 YSYEKL. V lost 0 bases, J lost 5 bases, and 13 bases lay in between. The CDR3 has 15 amino acids. In nucleotides, the CDR3 is TGCGCCAGCAGCCAAGAAGGACAGATACCATATGGCTACACCTTC. Residues: CASSQEGQIPYGYTF.

The V gene is TRBV7-2, the J gene TRBJ2-7, with 9 bases aligning to TRBD1. In germline, CDR1 is SGHTA, CDR2 FQGNSA. Germline trimming cut 1 base from V and 3 bases from J; bases unmatched to any gene: 4. The CDR3 spans 15 residues. The CDR3 sequence is CASSLGDRADYEQYF. The CDR3 DNA follows: TGTGCCAGCAGCTTAGGGGACAGGGCCGACTACGAGCAGTACTTC.

This chain links TRBV20-1 with TRBJ2-2, with D possibly matching TRBD2 (7 bases). The CDR3 sequence is 13 residues long. Germline assignment: CDR1 DFQATT and CDR2 SNEGSKA (reference sequence). The V end was cut by 6 bases, the J end by 4 bases, with 12 bases between. CDR3 nucleotide sequence: TGCAGTGCCGGGGAGGGGGTCACCGGGGAGCTGTTTTTT. Its protein product is CSAGEGVTGELFF.

This clonotype was seen repeatedly, ten times or more. The chain is built from TRBV20-1 and TRBJ2-2, with D perhaps TRBD2 (7 bases). The CDR3 consists of 16 residues. V was trimmed by 0 bases and J by 4 bases, leaving 15 bases between them. Per the germline V gene, CDR1 is DFQATT and CDR2 is SNEGSKA (reference sequence). CDR3 in DNA: TGCAGTGCTAGAGAGGGGGGGGCGCCGGGCACCGGGGAGCTGTTTTTT. Amino acids: CSAREGGAPGTGELFF.

Only a few counts were recorded for this clonotype. V and J are TRBV12-3 or TRBV12-4 and TRBJ2-3, with 11 positions matching TRBD2. J gave up 4 bases and V 5 bases, and 5 bases lay outside the gene matches. CDR3 size: 15 residues. This chain's CDR3 is CASSISGRGPDTQYF. For the CDR3, the DNA is TGTGCCAGCAGTATTAGCGGGAGGGGGCCAGATACGCAGTATTTT.

The J gene is TRBJ2-1, the V gene TRBV20-1, with unresolved D. The CDR3 is made up of 13 amino acids. Trimming took 1 base from V and 3 from J, leaving 7 bases between them. The germline V gene encodes CDR1 DFQATT and CDR2 SNEGSKA (reference sequence). CDR3 DNA sequence: TGCAGTGCTAGAGGACCAAACTACAATGAGCAGTTCTTC. Its translation is CSARGPNYNEQFF.

The chain carries TRBV27 and TRBJ1-2; 9 bases fit TRBD1. Germline trimming cut 10 bases from V and 8 bases from J; bases unmatched to any gene: 17. The CDR3 loop spans 15 amino acids. CDR1 MNHEY and CDR2 SMNVEV come from the germline V gene (reference sequence). In nucleotides, the CDR3 is TGTGCCACCCGGCGGACCTTACAGGGGGCTCGGGGCTACACCTTC. It translates to CATRRTLQGARGYTF.

This clonotype was seen a few times. J is TRBJ2-1 and V is TRBV30, with 11 positions matching TRBD2. Germline values: CDR1 GTSNPN, CDR2 SVGIG (reference sequence). V was clipped by 2 bases and J by 6 bases; unmatched bases: 6. This CDR3 spans 15 amino acids. The CDR3 loop is CAWSNGLAGGNEQFF. The CDR3 nucleotides read TGTGCCTGGAGTAATGGCCTAGCGGGGGGCAATGAGCAGTTCTTC.